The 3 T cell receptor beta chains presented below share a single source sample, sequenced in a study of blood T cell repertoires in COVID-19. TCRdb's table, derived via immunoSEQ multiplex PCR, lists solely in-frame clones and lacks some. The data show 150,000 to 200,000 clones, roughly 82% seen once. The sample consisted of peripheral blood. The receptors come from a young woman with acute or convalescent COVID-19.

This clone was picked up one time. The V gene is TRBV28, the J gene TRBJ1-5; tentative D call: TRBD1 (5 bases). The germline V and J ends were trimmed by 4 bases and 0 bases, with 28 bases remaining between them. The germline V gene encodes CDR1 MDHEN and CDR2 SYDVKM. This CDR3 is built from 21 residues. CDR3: CASSSFLARGGVFGSNQPQHF. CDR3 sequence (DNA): TGTGCCAGCAGTTCATTTCTTGCTCGCGGGGGTGTATTCGGTAGCAATCAGCCCCAGCATTTT.

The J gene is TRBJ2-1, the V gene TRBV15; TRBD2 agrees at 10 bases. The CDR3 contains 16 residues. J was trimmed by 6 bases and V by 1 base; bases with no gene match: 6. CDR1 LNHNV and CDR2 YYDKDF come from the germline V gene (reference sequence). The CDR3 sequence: CATSRGPSGRSNEQFF. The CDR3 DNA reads TGTGCCACCAGCAGAGGGCCTAGCGGGAGAAGCAATGAGCAGTTCTTC.

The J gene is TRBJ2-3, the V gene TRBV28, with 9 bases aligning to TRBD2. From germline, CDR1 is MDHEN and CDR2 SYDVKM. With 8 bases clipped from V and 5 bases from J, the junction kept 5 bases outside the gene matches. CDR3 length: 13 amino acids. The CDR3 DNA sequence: TGTGCCAGCTGCGGGAGGGCCGTAGATACGCAGTATTTT. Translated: CASCGRAVDTQYF. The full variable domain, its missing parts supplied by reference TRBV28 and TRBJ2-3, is DVKVTQSSRYLVKRTGEKVFLECVQDMDHENMFWYRQDPGLGLRLIYFSYDVKMKEKGDIPEGYSVSREKKERFSLILESASTNQTSMYLCASCGRAVDTQYFGPGTRLTVL.